The rows below give T cell receptor beta chains drawn from one sample of a study of blood T cell repertoires in COVID-19. Libraries were prepared by immunoSEQ multiplex PCR; TCRdb keeps only in-frame clonotypes and omits some of them. The sample lists approximately 110,000 clones, around nine tenths seen once, with about 1% in the top ten. Sequencing input: peripheral blood. The source of these receptors is a woman between 50 and 59 years old with active or convalescent COVID-19. The CDR3 runs from the conserved cysteine through the conserved F or W. The D gene is left open where the match is weak. Part of the rows lack a size; the others show once, few, many or a class for expanded clones.

clone_size d_call j_call v_call cdr3_aa cdr3_nt
. . TRBJ2-1 TRBV30 CAWYRAENNEQFF TGTGCCTGGTACAGGGCGGAGAACAATGAGCAGTTCTTC
. TRBD1 TRBJ1-2 TRBV6-5 CASRSGGRGYTF TGTGCCAGCAGATCAGGGGGCCGTGGCTACACCTTC
. . TRBJ2-7 TRBV23-1 CASSQGQSSGYEQYF TGCGCCAGCAGTCAGGGACAATCTAGCGGCTACGAGCAGTACTTC
. TRBD2 TRBJ2-1 TRBV6-4 CASSRTSGKNEQFF TGTGCCAGCAGCCGGACTAGCGGGAAGAATGAGCAGTTCTTC
. TRBD2 TRBJ2-3 TRBV28 CASSLALAGADTQYF TGTGCCAGCAGTTTAGCACTAGCGGGAGCTGATACGCAGTATTTT
. . TRBJ1-1 TRBV6-5 CASNSVGQTKAFF TGTGCCAGCAATTCAGTTGGGCAGACAAAAGCTTTCTTT
. . TRBJ2-7 TRBV11-2 CASSLEWSSYEQYF TGTGCCAGCAGCTTAGAATGGAGCTCCTACGAGCAGTACTTC
. . TRBJ2-3 TRBV6-5 CASSLNLVVTDTQYF TGTGCCAGCAGTCTCAACCTGGTAGTCACAGATACGCAGTATTTT
. . TRBJ1-2 TRBV9 CASSVATGSNYGYTF TGTGCCAGCAGCGTAGCTACAGGTAGTAACTATGGCTACACCTTC
. TRBD1 TRBJ1-4 TRBV7-2 CASSSPRQGPLNEKLFF TGTGCCAGCAGTTCCCCAAGACAGGGGCCACTCAATGAAAAACTGTTTTTT
. . TRBJ1-2 TRBV18 CASSSDSNYGYTF TGTGCCAGCTCATCGGACAGCAACTATGGCTACACCTTC
few . TRBJ1-3 TRBV11-2 CASSQRGLSGNTIYF TGTGCCAGCAGCCAACGCGGGCTCTCTGGAAACACCATATATTTT
. TRBD1 TRBJ2-7 TRBV9 CASSGGDRGREQYF TGTGCCAGCAGCGGCGGGGACAGGGGTAGGGAGCAGTACTTC
. TRBD2 TRBJ2-3 TRBV9 CASSSPGTSGRVGTDTQYF TGTGCCAGCAGCTCTCCCGGGACTAGCGGGAGGGTAGGGACAGATACGCAGTATTTT
. . TRBJ2-4 TRBV6-1 CASSEHADMLNIQYF TGTGCCAGCAGTGAACATGCGGACATGTTAAACATTCAGTACTTC
. . TRBJ2-7 TRBV12-1 CASSFCFPGQGYEQYF TGTGCCAGCAGCTTTTGCTTCCCGGGACAGGGGTACGAGCAGTACTTC
. TRBD1 TRBJ1-2 TRBV6-6 CASSLTGDYTF TGTGCCAGCAGTTTAACAGGGGACTACACCTTC
. TRBD1 TRBJ2-5 TRBV27 CASSFRQGKETQYF TGTGCCAGCAGTTTTCGACAGGGGAAAGAGACCCAGTACTTC
. TRBD1 TRBJ2-5 TRBV27 CASSTSQGAGETQYF TGTGCCAGCAGCACCAGTCAGGGGGCGGGAGAGACCCAGTACTTC
. . TRBJ2-5 TRBV5-1 CASRAGGGDQETQYF TGCGCCAGCCGAGCGGGCGGAGGGGACCAAGAGACCCAGTACTTC
. TRBD2 TRBJ2-5 TRBV5-6 CASSLGEVAGGQETQYF TGTGCCAGCAGCTTGGGAGAGGTAGCGGGAGGGCAAGAGACCCAGTACTTC
. . TRBJ1-4 TRBV28 CATRSPRAWEKLFF TGTGCCACCCGATCCCCGCGGGCTTGGGAAAAACTGTTTTTT
. . TRBJ1-1 TRBV11-2 CASSLQGLTEAFF TGTGCCAGCAGCTTACAGGGGTTGACTGAAGCTTTCTTT
. . TRBJ2-3 TRBV7-2 CASSRQLDTQYF TGTGCCAGCAGCCGACAGCTGGATACGCAGTATTTT
. TRBD1 TRBJ2-5 TRBV9 CASSVGGQSKETQYF TGTGCCAGCAGCGTAGGGGGACAGAGCAAAGAGACCCAGTACTTC
. . TRBJ1-6 TRBV4-3 CASSPKLSSYNSPLHF TGCGCCAGCAGCCCTAAATTAAGCTCCTATAATTCACCCCTCCACTTT
. . TRBJ2-1 TRBV7-3 CASSLTGGANEQFF TGTGCCAGCAGCTTAACGGGGGGAGCTAATGAGCAGTTCTTC
. TRBD2 TRBJ2-3 TRBV19 CASRSAAGLTDTQYF TGTGCCAGTAGATCCGCAGCGGGGCTCACAGATACGCAGTATTTT
. . TRBJ2-5 TRBV25-1 CASSDPQGRWTQYF TGTGCCAGCAGTGACCCACAGGGTCGTTGGACCCAGTACTTC
. TRBD1 TRBJ2-7 TRBV11-2 CASSRPGGYEQYF TGTGCCAGCAGCCGTCCAGGGGGTTACGAGCAGTACTTC